The clone carrying this TCR beta chain was observed a handful of times. The entry originates in a study of cytomegalovirus exposure and HLA in healthy donors. Use of 60 Vbeta and 13 Jbeta primers characterized the PCR. Generated by immunoSEQ multiplex PCR, the TCRdb table keeps only in-frame clones and is missing some. The sample records 95,000 to 130,000 clones, roughly three fifths being singletons. Input material: PBMCs. The TCR was taken from a woman aged 40 to 50 in good health and CMV-seropositive.

Written as DNA, the CDR3 is TGCGCCAGCAGCCAAGTGGAACTAGCGGGAGGACATGCGCAGTTCTTC. This translates into CASSQVELAGGHAQFF. The chain links TRBV4-1 to TRBJ2-1; TRBD2 aligns across 12 bases. The V segment lost 1 base and the J segment 12 bases; nucleotides outside the gene matches: 10. There are 16 residues in the CDR3. Germline CDR1 reads MGHRA; CDR2 reads YSYEKL.